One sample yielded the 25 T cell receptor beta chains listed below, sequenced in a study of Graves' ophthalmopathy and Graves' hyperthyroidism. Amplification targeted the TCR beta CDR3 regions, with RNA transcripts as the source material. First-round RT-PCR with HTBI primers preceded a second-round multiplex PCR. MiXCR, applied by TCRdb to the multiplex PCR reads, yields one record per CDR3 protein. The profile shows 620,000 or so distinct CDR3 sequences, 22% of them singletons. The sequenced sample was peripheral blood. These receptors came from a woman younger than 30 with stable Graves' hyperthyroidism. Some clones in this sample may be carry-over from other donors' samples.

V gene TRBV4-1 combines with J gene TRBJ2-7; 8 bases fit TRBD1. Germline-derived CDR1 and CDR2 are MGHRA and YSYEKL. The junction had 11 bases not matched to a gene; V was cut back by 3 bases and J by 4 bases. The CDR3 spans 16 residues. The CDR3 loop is CASSHQQTGAKYEQYF. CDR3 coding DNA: TGCGCCAGCAGCCATCAACAGACAGGGGCGAAATACGAGCAGTACTTC.

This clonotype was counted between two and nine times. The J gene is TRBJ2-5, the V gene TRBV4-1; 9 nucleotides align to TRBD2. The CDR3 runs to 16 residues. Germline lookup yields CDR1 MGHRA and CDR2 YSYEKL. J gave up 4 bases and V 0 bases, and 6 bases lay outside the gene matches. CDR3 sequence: CASSQEARGGGETQYF. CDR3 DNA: TGCGCCAGCAGCCAAGAAGCGCGCGGGGGGGGAGAGACCCAGTACTTC.

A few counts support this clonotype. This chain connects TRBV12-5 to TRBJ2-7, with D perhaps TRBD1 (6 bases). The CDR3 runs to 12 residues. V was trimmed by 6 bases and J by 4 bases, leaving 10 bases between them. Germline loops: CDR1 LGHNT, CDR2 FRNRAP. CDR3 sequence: CASGRGDYEQYF. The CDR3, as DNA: TGTGCTAGTGGCAGGGGTGATTACGAGCAGTACTTC. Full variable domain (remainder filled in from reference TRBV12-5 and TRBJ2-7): DARVTQTPRHKVTEMGQEVTMRCQPILGHNTVFWYRQTMMQGLELLAYFRNRAPLDDSGMPKDRFSAEMPDATLATLKIQPSEPRDSAVYFCASGRGDYEQYFGPGTRLTVT.

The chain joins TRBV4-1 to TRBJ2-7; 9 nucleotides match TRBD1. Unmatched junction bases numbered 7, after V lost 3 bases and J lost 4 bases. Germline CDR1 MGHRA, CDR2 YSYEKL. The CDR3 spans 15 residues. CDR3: CASSHLQGAGYEQYF. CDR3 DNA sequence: TGCGCCAGCAGCCACTTACAGGGGGCTGGGTACGAGCAGTACTTC.

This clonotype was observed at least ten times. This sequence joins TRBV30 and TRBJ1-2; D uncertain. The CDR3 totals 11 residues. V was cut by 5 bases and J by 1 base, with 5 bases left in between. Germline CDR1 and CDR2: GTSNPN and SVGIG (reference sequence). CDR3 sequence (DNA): TGTGCCTGGCGGGATAACTATGGCTACACCTTC. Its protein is CAWRDNYGYTF. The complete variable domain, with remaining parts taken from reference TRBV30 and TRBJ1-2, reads SQTIHQWPATLVQPVGSPLSLECTVEGTSNPNLYWYRQAAGRGLQLLFYSVGIGQISSEVPQNLSASRPQDRQFILSSKKLLLSDSGFYLCAWRDNYGYTFGSGTRLTVV.

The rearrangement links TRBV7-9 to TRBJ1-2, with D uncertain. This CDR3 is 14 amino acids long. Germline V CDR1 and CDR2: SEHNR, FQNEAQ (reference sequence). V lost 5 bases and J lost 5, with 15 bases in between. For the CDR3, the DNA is TGTGCCAGCAGCCCCGCCCCGACAACGTATGGCTACACCTTC. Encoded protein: CASSPAPTTYGYTF.

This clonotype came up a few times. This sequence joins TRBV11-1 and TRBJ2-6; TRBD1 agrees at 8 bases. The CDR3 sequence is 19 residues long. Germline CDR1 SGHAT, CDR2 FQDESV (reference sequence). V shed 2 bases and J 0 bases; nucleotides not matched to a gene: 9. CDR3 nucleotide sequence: TGTGCCAGCAGCTTATCCCCCGGGACAGGTCTCTCTGGGGCCAACGTCCTGACTTTC. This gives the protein CASSLSPGTGLSGANVLTF. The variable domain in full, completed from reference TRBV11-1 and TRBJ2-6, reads EAEVAQSPRYKITEKSQAVAFWCDPISGHATLYWYRQILGQGPELLVQFQDESVVDDSQLPKDRFSAERLKGVDSTLKIQPAELGDSAMYLCASSLSPGTGLSGANVLTFGAGSRLTVL.

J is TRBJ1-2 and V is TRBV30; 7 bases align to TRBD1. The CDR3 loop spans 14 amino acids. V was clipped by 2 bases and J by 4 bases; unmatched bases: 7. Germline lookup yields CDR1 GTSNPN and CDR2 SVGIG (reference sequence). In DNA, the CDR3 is TGTGCCTGGAGTAAGGGACAGTTAATCTATGGCTACACCTTC. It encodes CAWSKGQLIYGYTF.

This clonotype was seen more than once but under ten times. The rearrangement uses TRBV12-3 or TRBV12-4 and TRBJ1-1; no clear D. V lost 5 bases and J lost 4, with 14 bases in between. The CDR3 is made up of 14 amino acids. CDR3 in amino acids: CASSPPDPGTEAFF. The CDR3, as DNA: TGTGCCAGCAGTCCCCCCGACCCGGGCACTGAAGCTTTCTTT.

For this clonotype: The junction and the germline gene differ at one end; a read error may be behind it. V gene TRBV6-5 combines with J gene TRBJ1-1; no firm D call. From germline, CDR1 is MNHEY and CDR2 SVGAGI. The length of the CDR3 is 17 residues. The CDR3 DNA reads TGTGCCAGCAGTTACTCGACGACGAGATTCATGAACATTGAAGCTTTCTTT. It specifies CASSYSTTRFMNIEAFF.

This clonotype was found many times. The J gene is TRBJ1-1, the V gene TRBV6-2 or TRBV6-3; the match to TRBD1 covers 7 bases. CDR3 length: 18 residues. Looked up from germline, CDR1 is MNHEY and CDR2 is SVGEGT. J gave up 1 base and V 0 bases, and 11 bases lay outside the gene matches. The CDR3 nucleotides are TGTGCCAGCAGTTACTCTCTGGAGATCAGGGGGGCGAACACTGAAGCTTTCTTT. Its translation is CASSYSLEIRGANTEAFF.

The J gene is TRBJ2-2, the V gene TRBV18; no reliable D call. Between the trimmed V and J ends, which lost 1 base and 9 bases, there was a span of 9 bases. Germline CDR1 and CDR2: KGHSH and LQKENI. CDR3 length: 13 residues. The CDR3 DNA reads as TGTGCCAGCTCACCACGGGATTCTCGGGAGCTGTTTTTT. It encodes CASSPRDSRELFF.

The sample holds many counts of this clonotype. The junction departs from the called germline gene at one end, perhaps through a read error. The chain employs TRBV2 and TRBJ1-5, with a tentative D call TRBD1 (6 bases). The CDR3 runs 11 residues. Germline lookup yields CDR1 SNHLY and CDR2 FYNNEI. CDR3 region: CASRSGGTPLF. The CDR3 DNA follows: TGTGCCAGCCGATCAGGCGGGACACCCCTTTTT.

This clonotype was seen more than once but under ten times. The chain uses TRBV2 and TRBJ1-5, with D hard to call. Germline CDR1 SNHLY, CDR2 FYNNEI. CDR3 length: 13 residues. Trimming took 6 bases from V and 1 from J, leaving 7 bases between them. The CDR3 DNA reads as TGTGCCAGCAGCGAGGAAAGCAATCAGCCCCAGCATTTT. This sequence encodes CASSEESNQPQHF.

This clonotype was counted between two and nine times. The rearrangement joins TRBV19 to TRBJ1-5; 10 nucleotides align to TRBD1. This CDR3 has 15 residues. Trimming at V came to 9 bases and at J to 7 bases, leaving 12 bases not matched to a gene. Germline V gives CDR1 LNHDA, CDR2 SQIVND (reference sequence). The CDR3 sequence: CASQWGQGSIQPQHF. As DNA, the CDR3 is TGTGCCAGCCAATGGGGACAGGGGAGTATCCAGCCCCAGCATTTT.

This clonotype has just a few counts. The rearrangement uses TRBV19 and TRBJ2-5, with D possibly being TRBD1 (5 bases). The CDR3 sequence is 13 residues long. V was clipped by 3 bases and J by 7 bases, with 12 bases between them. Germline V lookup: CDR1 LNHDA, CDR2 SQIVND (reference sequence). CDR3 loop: CASSIGAEGTQYF. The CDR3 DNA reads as TGTGCCAGTAGTATTGGGGCAGAAGGGACCCAGTACTTC.

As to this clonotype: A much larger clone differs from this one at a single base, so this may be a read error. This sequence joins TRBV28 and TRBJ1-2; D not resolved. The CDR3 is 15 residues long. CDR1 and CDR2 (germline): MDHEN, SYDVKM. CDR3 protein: CAGSLNPETNYGYTF. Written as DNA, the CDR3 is TGTGCCGGCAGTTTAAACCCAGAAACAAACTATGGCTACACCTTC.

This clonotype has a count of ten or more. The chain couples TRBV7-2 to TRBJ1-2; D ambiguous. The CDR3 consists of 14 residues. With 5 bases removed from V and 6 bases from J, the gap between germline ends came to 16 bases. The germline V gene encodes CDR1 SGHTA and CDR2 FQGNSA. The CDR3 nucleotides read TGTGCCAGCAGCCGGGTGAGGGTAGAGGATGGCTACACCTTC. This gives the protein CASSRVRVEDGYTF.

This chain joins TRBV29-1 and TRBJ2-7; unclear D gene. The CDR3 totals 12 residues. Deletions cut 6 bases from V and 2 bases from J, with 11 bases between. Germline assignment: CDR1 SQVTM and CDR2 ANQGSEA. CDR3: CSVSRHTYEQYF. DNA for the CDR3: TGCAGCGTAAGCCGACACACCTACGAGCAGTACTTC.

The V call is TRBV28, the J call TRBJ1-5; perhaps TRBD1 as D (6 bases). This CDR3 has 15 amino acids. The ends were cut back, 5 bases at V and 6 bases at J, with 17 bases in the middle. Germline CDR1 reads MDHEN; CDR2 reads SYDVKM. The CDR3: CASSGDTPPGQPQHF. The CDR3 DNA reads TGTGCCAGCAGTGGGGACACCCCCCCGGGTCAGCCCCAGCATTTT.

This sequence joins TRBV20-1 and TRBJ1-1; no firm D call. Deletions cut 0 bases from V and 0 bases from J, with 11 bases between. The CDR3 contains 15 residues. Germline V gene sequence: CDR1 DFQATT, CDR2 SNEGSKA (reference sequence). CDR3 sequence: CSARDLGSMNTEAFF. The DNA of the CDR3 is TGCAGTGCTAGAGATCTTGGGAGCATGAACACTGAAGCTTTCTTT.

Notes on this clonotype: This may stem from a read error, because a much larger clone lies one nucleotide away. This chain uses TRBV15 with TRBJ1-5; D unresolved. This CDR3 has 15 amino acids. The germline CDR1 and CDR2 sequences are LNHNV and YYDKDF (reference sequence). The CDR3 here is CATSRDVSDYQPQRF. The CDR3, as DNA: TGTGCCACCAGCAGAGATGTGTCTGATTATCAGCCCCAGCGTTTT.

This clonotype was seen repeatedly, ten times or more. The CDR3, as DNA: TGTGCCAGCTCGCCTGACAATCGCCAGAACACTGAAGCTTTCTTT. Residues: CASSPDNRQNTEAFF. This chain links TRBV18 with TRBJ1-1; D is unresolved. The ends were cut back, 6 bases at V and 1 base at J, with 15 bases in the middle. The CDR3 loop spans 15 amino acids. Germline assignment: CDR1 KGHSH and CDR2 LQKENI.

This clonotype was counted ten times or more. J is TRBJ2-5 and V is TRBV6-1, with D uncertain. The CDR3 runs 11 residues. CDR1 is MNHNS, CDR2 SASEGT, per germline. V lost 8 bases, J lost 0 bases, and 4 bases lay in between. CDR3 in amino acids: CASADQETQYF. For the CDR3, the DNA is TGTGCCAGCGCTGACCAAGAGACCCAGTACTTC.

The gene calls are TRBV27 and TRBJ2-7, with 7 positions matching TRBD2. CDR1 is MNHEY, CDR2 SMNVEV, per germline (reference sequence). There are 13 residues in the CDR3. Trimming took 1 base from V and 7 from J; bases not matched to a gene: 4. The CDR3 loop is CASSLYGGGEQYF. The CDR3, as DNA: TGTGCCAGCAGTTTATATGGGGGGGGAGAGCAGTACTTC.